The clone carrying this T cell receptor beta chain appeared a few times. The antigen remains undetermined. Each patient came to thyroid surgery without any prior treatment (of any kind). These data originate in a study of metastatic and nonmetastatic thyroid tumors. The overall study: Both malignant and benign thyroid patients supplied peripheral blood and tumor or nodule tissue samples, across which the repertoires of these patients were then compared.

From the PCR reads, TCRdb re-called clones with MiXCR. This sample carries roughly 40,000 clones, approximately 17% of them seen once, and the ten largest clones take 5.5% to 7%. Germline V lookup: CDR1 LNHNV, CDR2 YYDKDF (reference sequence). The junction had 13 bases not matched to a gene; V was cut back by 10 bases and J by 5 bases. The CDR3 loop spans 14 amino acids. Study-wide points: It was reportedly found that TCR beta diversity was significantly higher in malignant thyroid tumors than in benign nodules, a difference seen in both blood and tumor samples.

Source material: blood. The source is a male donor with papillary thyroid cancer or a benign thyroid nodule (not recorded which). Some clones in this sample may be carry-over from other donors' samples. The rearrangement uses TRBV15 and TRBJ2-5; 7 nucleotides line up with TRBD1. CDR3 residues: CASSDRAVVETQYF. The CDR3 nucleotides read TGTGCCAGCAGTGACAGGGCGGTCGTGGAGACCCAGTACTTC. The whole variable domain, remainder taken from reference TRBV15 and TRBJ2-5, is DAMVIQNPRYQVTQFGKPVTLSCSQTLNHNVMYWYQQKSSQAPKLLFHYYDKDFNNEADTPDNFQSRRPNTSFCFLDIRSPGLGDTAMYLCASSDRAVVETQYFGPGTRLLVL.